This TCR beta chain came from a study of identical twins. Points on this clonotype: Its target is not known.

Germline V lookup: CDR1 KGHDR, CDR2 SFDVKD. This CDR3 spans 13 amino acids. V lost 1 base, J lost 5 bases, and 7 bases lay in between. Study-wide findings and caveats: Memory repertoires lacked the insertion deficit that abundant cord blood beta clonotypes showed. Findings came from cross-sectional statistics, without long-term follow-up of donors.

TCRdb re-called the 5' RACE reads with MiXCR, one entry per CDR3 protein. The table has 400,000 to 600,000 distinct CDR3 sequences, approximately 20% seen once. These same records also appear under a second study, on yellow fever vaccine responses in identical twins.

Material for sequencing was CD4+ T cells sorted from blood. This sequence joins TRBV24-1 and TRBJ1-1; the D is unclear. The receptor's source is a woman younger than 35 in good health. The CDR3 region is CATSDFRGTEAFF. CDR3 nucleotides: TGTGCCACCAGTGATTTTCGGGGAACTGAAGCTTTCTTT.